Described below is a single TCR beta chain sequence and its context. Its antigen remains undetermined. Base-call qualities are not available, and no considerably larger clone is one nucleotide away. Library preparation used the immunoSEQ multiplex PCR assay. The table comes from immuneACCESS by way of TCRdb, which keeps in-frame sequences with V and J called. Part of the clones is missing from these tables; in studies checked, under half for an unresolved V gene and the rest for unknown reasons. The sample table records tens of thousands of clones; around three quarters of these occur just once. Under 25% of the sample rests with the top ten. This record comes from a study of control samples from healthy donors and cancer patients (TCRdb year 2020). As encoded in the germline V gene, CDR1 is KGHDR while CDR2 is SFDVKD. V sheds 5 bases and J sheds 4 bases, leaving 6 bases between their ends. The CDR3 holds 12 amino acids from the cysteine to the phenylalanine. The DNA shown is the 36-base CDR3, in frame from base 1.

The source is a man between 60 and 75 years old with head and neck cancer. This chain joins TRBV24-1 to TRBJ2-3; there is no confident call for the D gene. Sequencing input: PBMCs. The CDR3 is CATSGISDTQYF. In nucleotides, the sequence is TGTGCCACCAGTGGGATTTCAGATACGCAGTATTTT.